This T cell receptor beta chain was recorded in a study of blood T cell repertoires in COVID-19. The wider study: Spain, Italy and the United States supplied samples that represented acute and convalescent COVID-19.

Trimming stripped 1 base from V and 7 bases from J, with 11 bases between. This CDR3 spans 13 amino acids. Germline V gene data show CDR1 as SGHVS and CDR2 as FNYEAQ. Per the authors' pipeline: Reference gene primer amplification yielded estimated nucleated cell counts. Profiled with immunoSEQ multiplex PCR; TCRdb holds only in-frame clones, not every one. Clone size and V and J calls were adopted from that table, with D and trimming inferred from the DNA. Among 100,000 to 150,000 clones, 75% to 80% were seen once, and the ten largest hold 7.9%. This clone was seen more than once but under ten times. The TCR originated in a human donor in a cohort sampled during active COVID-19. This chain uses TRBV7-6 with TRBJ2-7; D perhaps matches TRBD2 (6 bases). Sequencing used peripheral blood. The DNA for the CDR3 is TGTGCCAGCAGCTTAGAGGAGGGGACGGAGCAGTACTTC. Its protein is CASSLEEGTEQYF.